The 17 T cell receptor beta chains reported below all come from one sample, sequenced in a study of tumor-infiltrating lymphocytes in primary liver carcinoma. The blood RNA (from unsorted whole blood) was obtained, and germline DNA was also extracted. Synthesis of TCR beta cDNA was carried out from approximately 500 ng total RNA with a constant-region primer. Slightly modified ARM-PCR served as the procedure for the TCR beta libraries. These libraries came from three rounds of nested multiplex PCR. PCR rounds one and two used TRBV1-TRBV30 forward primers with a C-beta reverse primer for roughly 9 cycles each. TCRdb re-derived calls from the multiplex PCR reads in MiXCR, one entry per CDR3 protein. The sample includes about 330,000 distinct CDR3 sequences, around three fifths seen only once; the top ten take 6.5%. Sequencing was done on a sample of peripheral blood. The receptors derive from a man aged 40-50 years with primary liver carcinoma and hepatitis B virus infection.

This clonotype was detected a few times. The rearrangement joins TRBV7-9 to TRBJ1-4; 9 nucleotides align to TRBD1. The junction had 5 bases not matched to a gene; V was cut back by 0 bases and J by 6 bases. CDR1 and CDR2 from the germline V gene are SEHNR and FQNEAQ (reference sequence). This CDR3 spans 16 amino acids. The CDR3 nucleotides are TGTGCCAGCAGCTTAGCGTGGGACAGGGCTTATGAAAAACTGTTTTTT. It yields the protein CASSLAWDRAYEKLFF.

In this sample, this clonotype turned up once. As the CDR3 is not closed by the conserved phenylalanine or tryptophan, this likely results from a read error. V is TRBV12-3 or TRBV12-4 and J is TRBJ2-3, with a possible D match to TRBD2 (6 bases). The V and J ends lost 3 bases and 2 bases respectively, with 9 bases between them. The CDR3 loop spans 14 amino acids. CDR3 DNA sequence: TGTGCCAGCAGTTTCTCGGGAGTCACAGATACGCAGTATTCT. Its protein product is CASSFSGVTDTQYS.

As for this clonotype: A much larger clone differs by one base, so this may be a read error. The V gene is TRBV7-9, the J gene TRBJ2-5; D is unclear. In germline, CDR1 is SEHNR, CDR2 FQNEAQ (reference sequence). The CDR3 is 16 residues long. This chain's CDR3 is CASSFGITRYQETQHF. DNA of the CDR3: TGTGCCAGCAGCTTTGGTATTACTCGGTACCAAGAGACCCAGCACTTC.

This clonotype was seen a handful of times. The rearrangement links TRBV7-9 to TRBJ2-7; 8 positions agree with TRBD2. CDR3 length equals 14 residues. Germline values: CDR1 SEHNR, CDR2 FQNEAQ (reference sequence). The ends lost 5 bases at V and 5 bases at J; junction bases unmatched: 8. The CDR3 here is CASSRQRESDEQYF. As DNA, the CDR3 is TGTGCCAGCAGCCGCCAGCGGGAGTCCGACGAGCAGTACTTC.

This clonotype was recorded many times. This chain joins TRBV4-3 and TRBJ2-3; D is perhaps TRBD2 (7 bases). The CDR3 has 15 residues. With 0 bases removed from V and 3 bases from J, the gap between germline ends came to 10 bases. Germline V CDR1 and CDR2: LGHNA, YSLEER. CDR3 sequence reads: CASSQDRGATDTQYF. CDR3 nucleotide sequence: TGCGCCAGCAGCCAAGATCGGGGGGCAACAGATACGCAGTATTTT.

Regarding this clonotype: This may stem from a read error, because a much larger clone lies one nucleotide away. This chain uses TRBV6-1 with TRBJ2-3; D is undetermined. V was pared by 10 bases and J by 6 bases, with 11 bases between. Germline V gives CDR1 MNHNS, CDR2 SASEGT. The CDR3 consists of 11 residues. The DNA for the CDR3 is TGTGCCACCTCTAGATTGGATACGCAGTATTTT. Translation: CATSRLDTQYF.

V usage is TRBV19 and J usage is TRBJ2-2; 8 positions match TRBD1. J gave up 17 bases and V 3 bases, and 14 bases lay outside the gene matches. This CDR3 is built from 14 residues. Germline CDR1 and CDR2: LNHDA and SQIVND (reference sequence). CDR3 sequence (DNA): TGTGCCAGTAGTATCGGACAGGGACCGGGGACCTGTTTTTTT. It encodes CASSIGQGPGTCFF. Complete variable domain (other parts from reference TRBV19 and TRBJ2-2): DGGITQSPKYLFRKEGQNVTLSCEQNLNHDAMYWYRQDPGQGLRLIYYSQIVNDFQKGDIAEGYSVSREKKESFPLTVTSAQKNPTAFYLCASSIGQGPGTCFFGEGSRLTVL.

Turning to this clonotype: The junction departs from the called germline gene at one end, perhaps through a read error. CDR3 residues: CACSLSGAETQYF. The CDR3 bases are TGTGCCTGCAGTTTATCAGGGGCCGAGACCCAGTACTTC. The genes are TRBV28 and TRBJ2-5; D perhaps matches TRBD1 (6 bases). Germline values: CDR1 MDHEN, CDR2 SYDVKM. The CDR3 consists of 13 residues.

This clonotype was seen many times. In nucleotides, the CDR3 is TGTGCCAGCAGCTCGTGGCTCGGAGAGCGCACCGGGGAGCTGTTTTTT. Residues: CASSSWLGERTGELFF. This chain joins TRBV11-2 and TRBJ2-2; D is unresolved. The length of the CDR3 is 16 residues. V shed 4 bases and J shed 4 bases, with 16 bases lying between them. Germline V gene sequence: CDR1 SGHAT, CDR2 FQNNGV. Full variable domain (remainder filled in from reference TRBV11-2 and TRBJ2-2): EAGVAQSPRYKIIEKRQSVAFWCNPISGHATLYWYQQILGQGPKLLIQFQNNGVVDDSQLPKDRFSAERLKGVDSTLKIQPAKLEDSAVYLCASSSWLGERTGELFFGEGSRLTVL.

This clonotype was observed at least ten times. The chain recombines TRBV6-1 with TRBJ2-5; tentatively, D is TRBD2 (7 bases). V was cut by 7 bases and J by 1 base, with 16 bases left in between. CDR1 and CDR2 from the germline V gene are MNHNS and SASEGT. The CDR3 totals 15 residues. Here the CDR3 DNA reads TGTGCCAGCACATTAGGGGGGGCGTTCCAAGAGACCCAGTACTTC. This encodes CASTLGGAFQETQYF.

This clonotype was recorded at least ten times. The chain uses TRBV4-3 and TRBJ1-2; weak D call: TRBD1 (5 bases). CDR3 length: 13 residues. V was clipped by 4 bases and J by 3 bases, with 9 bases between them. The V gene's germline CDR1 is LGHNA and CDR2 YSLEER. Here the CDR3 reads CASSPGDHYGYTF. The DNA of the CDR3 is TGCGCCAGCAGCCCCGGGGACCACTATGGCTACACCTTC.

This clonotype was seen once. Just one base apart from a much larger clone, this may be a read error. V is TRBV6-6 and J is TRBJ2-1, with 7 bases fitting TRBD1. The length of the CDR3 is 15 residues. The germline V gene has CDR1 MNHNY and CDR2 SVGAGI (reference sequence). CDR3 sequence: CAGSYPSKQGPEQFF. The CDR3 nucleotides are TGTGCCGGCAGTTACCCGAGTAAACAGGGGCCTGAGCAGTTCTTC.

A word on this clonotype: Mismatch with germline at one junction end may stem from a read error. The chain has TRBV11-2 and TRBJ2-7; TRBD2 might be the D (8 bases). Germline assignment: CDR1 SGHAT and CDR2 FQNNGV. The CDR3 runs 16 residues. Here the CDR3 reads CVSGLGQAGGKYEQYF. CDR3 bases: TGCGTCAGCGGCTTAGGACAGGCGGGAGGTAAATACGAGCAGTACTTC.

A remark on this clonotype: A much more abundant neighbour one base away suggests this may be a read error. CDR3 residues: CASSQGRVYGYTF. CDR3 nucleotide sequence: TGTGCCAGCAGCCAGGGCAGGGTTTATGGCTACACCTTC. This chain uses TRBV5-4 with TRBJ1-2; a weak D match, TRBD1 (5 bases). The CDR3 extends over 13 amino acids. Trimming shortened V by 4 bases and J by 5 bases, and 12 bases separated the two germline ends. Germline CDR1 is SGHNT and CDR2 is YYREEE (reference sequence).

The rearrangement joins TRBV4-2 to TRBJ2-2, with TRBD2 as a possible D gene (6 bases). The V gene lost 0 bases and the J gene lost 6 bases, with 17 bases spanning the gap. The CDR3 runs to 17 residues. Germline V CDR1 and CDR2: LGHNA, YNFKEQ. CDR3: CASSQDGREAEAGELFF. The CDR3 nucleotides read TGTGCCAGCAGCCAAGATGGTAGGGAGGCCGAAGCCGGGGAGCTGTTTTTT.

This clonotype was seen once. The chain combines TRBV11-2 with TRBJ2-1; tentative D call: TRBD2 (6 bases). Germline CDR1 and CDR2: SGHAT and FQNNGV. Trimming removed 5 bases at V and 7 bases at J, with 18 bases between. The CDR3 totals 15 residues. The CDR3 sequence: CASSRGTVGRNEQFF. Here the CDR3 DNA reads TGTGCCAGCAGCCGGGGGACGGTAGGTAGGAATGAGCAGTTCTTC. Drawing the rest from reference TRBV11-2 and TRBJ2-1, the complete variable domain is EAGVAQSPRYKIIEKRQSVAFWCNPISGHATLYWYQQILGQGPKLLIQFQNNGVVDDSQLPKDRFSAERLKGVDSTLKIQPAKLEDSAVYLCASSRGTVGRNEQFFGPGTRLTVL.

As concerns this clonotype: A read error may explain this, as a much larger clone is one base away. The chain couples TRBV7-9 to TRBJ1-3; TRBD1 might be the D (5 bases). The CDR3 is 15 amino acids. The germline V gene encodes CDR1 SEHNR and CDR2 FQNEAQ (reference sequence). The CDR3 is CASLSGRGTGYTIYF. Written as DNA, the CDR3 is TGTGCCAGCCTCTCAGGGCGAGGAACTGGATACACCATATATTTT.